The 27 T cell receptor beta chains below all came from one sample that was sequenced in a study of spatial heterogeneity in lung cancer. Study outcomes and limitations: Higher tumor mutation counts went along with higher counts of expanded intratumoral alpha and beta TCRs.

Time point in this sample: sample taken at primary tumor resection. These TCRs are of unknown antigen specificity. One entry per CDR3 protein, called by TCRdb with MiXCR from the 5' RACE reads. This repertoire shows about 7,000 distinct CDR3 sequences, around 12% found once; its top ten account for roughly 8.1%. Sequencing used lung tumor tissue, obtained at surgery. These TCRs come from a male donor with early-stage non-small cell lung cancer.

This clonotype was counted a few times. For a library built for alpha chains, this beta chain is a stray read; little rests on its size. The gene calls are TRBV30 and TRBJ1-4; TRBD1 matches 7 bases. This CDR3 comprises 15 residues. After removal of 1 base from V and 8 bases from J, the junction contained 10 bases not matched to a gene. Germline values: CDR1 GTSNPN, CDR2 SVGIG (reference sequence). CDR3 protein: CAWSGGTGAGEKLFF. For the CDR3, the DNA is TGTGCCTGGAGTGGAGGTACAGGGGCGGGGGAAAAACTGTTTTTT.

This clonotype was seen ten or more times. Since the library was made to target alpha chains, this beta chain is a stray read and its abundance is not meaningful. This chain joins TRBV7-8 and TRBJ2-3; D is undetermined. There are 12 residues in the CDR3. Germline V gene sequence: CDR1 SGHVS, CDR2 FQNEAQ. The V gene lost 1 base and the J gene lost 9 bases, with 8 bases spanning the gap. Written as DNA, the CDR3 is TGTGCCAGCAGCTTAGGTCCCCAAACGCAGTATTTT. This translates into CASSLGPQTQYF.

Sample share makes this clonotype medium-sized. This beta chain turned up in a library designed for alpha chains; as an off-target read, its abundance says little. The CDR3, as DNA: TGTGCCAGCAGTTGCAGGGGCTGCACTGAAGCTTTCTTT. This gives the protein CASSCRGCTEAFF. V gene TRBV28 combines with J gene TRBJ1-1; possibly TRBD1 for D (6 bases). Germline V CDR1 and CDR2: MDHEN, SYDVKM. V lost 4 bases to trimming and J lost 4 bases, with 10 bases between them. The CDR3 runs 13 residues.

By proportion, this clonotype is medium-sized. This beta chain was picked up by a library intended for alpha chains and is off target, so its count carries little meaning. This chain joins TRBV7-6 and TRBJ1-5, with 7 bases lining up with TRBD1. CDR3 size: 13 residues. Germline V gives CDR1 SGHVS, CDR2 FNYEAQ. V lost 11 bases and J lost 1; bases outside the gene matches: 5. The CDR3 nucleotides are TGTGCCTCCCAGGGGGGAAGCAATCAGCCCCAGCATTTT. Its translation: CASQGGSNQPQHF.

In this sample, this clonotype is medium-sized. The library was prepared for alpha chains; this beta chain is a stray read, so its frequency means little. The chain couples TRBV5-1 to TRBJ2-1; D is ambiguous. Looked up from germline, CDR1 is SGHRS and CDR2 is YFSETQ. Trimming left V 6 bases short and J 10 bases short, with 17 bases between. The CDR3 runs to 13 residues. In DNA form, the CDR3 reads TGCGCCAGCAATGTCGGTCTAGTAGACGAGCAGTTCTTC. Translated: CASNVGLVDEQFF. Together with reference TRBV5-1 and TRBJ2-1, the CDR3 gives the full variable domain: KAGVTQTPRYLIKTRGQQVTLSCSPISGHRSVSWYQQTPGQGLQFLFEYFSETQRNKGNFPGRFSGRQFSNSRSEMNVSTLELGDSALYLCASNVGLVDEQFFGPGTRLTVL.

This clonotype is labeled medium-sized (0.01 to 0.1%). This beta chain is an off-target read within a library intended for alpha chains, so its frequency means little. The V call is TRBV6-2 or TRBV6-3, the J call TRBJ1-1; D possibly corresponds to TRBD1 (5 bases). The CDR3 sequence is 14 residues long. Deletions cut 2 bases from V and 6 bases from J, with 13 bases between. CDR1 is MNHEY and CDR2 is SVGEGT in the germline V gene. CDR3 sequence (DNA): TGTGCCAGCAGTTACGGTGCGGGGCTGGCTGAAGCTTTCTTT. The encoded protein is CASSYGAGLAEAFF.

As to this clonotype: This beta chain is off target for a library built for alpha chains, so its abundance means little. CDR3 in DNA: TGTGCCAGCAGCTTAGTGGAGAACGAACAGTTCTTC. This codes for CASSLVENEQFF. The rearrangement uses TRBV11-2 and TRBJ2-1; D gene ambiguous. Trimming cost V 1 base and J 13 bases, with 11 bases left between them. This CDR3 is built from 12 residues. From germline, CDR1 is SGHAT and CDR2 FQNNGV.

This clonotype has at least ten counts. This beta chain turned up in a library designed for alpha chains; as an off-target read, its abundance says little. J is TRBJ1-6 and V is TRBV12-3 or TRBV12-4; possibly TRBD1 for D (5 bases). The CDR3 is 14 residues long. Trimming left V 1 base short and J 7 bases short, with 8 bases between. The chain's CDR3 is CASSLGAGNSPLHF. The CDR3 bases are TGTGCCAGCAGTTTAGGGGCAGGGAATTCACCCCTCCACTTT.

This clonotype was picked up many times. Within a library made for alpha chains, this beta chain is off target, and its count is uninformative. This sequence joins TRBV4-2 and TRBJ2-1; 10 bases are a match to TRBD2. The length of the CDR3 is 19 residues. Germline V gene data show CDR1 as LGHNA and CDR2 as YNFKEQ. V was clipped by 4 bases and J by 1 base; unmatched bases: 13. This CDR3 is CASSPGGLAGAPSYNEQFF. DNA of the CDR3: TGTGCCAGCAGCCCAGGCGGGCTAGCGGGGGCTCCGTCCTACAATGAGCAGTTCTTC.

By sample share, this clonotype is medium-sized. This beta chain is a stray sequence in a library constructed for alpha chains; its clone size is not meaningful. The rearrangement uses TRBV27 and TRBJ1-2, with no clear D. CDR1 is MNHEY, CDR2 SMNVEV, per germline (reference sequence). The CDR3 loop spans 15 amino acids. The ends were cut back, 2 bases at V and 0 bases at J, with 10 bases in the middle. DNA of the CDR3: TGTGCCAGCAGTTTAGTGGGGAACGCTAACTATGGCTACACCTTC. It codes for CASSLVGNANYGYTF.

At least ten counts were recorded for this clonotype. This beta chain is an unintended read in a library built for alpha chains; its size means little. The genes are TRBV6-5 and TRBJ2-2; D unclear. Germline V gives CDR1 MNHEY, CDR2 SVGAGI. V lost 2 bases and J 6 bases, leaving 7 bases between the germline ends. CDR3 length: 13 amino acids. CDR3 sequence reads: CASSYKRAGELFF. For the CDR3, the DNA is TGTGCCAGCAGTTACAAACGGGCCGGGGAGCTGTTTTTT.

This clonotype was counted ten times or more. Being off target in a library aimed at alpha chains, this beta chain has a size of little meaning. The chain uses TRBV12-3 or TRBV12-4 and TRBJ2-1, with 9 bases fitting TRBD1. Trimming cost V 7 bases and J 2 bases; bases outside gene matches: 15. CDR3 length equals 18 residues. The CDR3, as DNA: TGTGCCAGCACCCCAGAGTCTGCCGGGACAGGGCCCTACAATGAGCAGTTCTTC. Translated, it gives CASTPESAGTGPYNEQFF.

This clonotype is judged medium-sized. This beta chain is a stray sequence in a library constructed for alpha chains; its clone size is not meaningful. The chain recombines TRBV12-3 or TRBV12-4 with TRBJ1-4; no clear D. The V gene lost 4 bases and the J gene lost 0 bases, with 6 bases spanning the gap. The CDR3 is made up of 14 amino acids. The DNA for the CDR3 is TGTGCCAGCAGTTCCAGTGCAACTAATGAAAAACTGTTTTTT. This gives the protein CASSSSATNEKLFF.

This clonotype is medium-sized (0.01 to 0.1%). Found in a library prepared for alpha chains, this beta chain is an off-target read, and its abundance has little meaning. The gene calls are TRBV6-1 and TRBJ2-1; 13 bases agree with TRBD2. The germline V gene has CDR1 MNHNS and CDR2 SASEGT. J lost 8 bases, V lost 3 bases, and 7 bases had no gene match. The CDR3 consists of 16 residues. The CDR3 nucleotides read TGTGCCAGCAGTGATTCCTGGACTAGCGGGAGCGATGAGCAGTTCTTC. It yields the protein CASSDSWTSGSDEQFF.

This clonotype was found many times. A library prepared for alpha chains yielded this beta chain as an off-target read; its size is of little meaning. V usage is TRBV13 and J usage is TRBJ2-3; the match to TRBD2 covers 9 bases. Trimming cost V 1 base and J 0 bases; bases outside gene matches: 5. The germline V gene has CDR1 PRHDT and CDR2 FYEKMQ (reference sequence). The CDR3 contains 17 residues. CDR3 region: CASSLDQRGASTDTQYF. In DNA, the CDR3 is TGTGCCAGCAGCTTAGACCAGCGGGGGGCCAGCACAGATACGCAGTATTTT.

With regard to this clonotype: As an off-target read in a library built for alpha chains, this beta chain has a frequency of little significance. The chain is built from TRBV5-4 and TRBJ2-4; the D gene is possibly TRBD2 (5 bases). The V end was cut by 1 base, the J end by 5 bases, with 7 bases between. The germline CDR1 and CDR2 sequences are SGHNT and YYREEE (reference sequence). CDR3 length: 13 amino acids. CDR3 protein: CASSLLEENIQYF. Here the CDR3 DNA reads TGTGCCAGCAGCTTGTTGGAGGAAAACATTCAGTACTTC.

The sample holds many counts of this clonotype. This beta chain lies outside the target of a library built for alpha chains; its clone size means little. The CDR3 DNA is TGTGCCACCAGTGATGTCCGGGACAAGACCTACGAGCAGTACTTC. Its translation: CATSDVRDKTYEQYF. J is TRBJ2-7 and V is TRBV24-1; a possible D gene is TRBD1 (6 bases). V was pared by 3 bases and J by 2 bases, with 13 bases between. The CDR3 is made up of 15 amino acids. Germline loops: CDR1 KGHDR, CDR2 SFDVKD.

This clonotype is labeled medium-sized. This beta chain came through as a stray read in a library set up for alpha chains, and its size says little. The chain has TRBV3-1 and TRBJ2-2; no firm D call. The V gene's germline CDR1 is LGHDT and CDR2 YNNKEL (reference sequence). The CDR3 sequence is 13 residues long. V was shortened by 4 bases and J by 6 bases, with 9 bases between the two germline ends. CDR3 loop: CASSPFAPGELFF. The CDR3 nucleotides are TGTGCCAGCAGCCCCTTCGCCCCCGGGGAGCTGTTTTTT.

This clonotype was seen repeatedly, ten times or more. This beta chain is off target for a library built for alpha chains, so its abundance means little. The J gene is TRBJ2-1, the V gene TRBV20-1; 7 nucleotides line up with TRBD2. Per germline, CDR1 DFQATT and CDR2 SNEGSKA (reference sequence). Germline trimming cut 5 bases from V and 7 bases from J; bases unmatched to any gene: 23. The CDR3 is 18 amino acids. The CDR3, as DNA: TGCAGTGCTTACTCACCGGGCTCCGGGGGGAAGTCCTTAAATGAGCAGTTCTTC. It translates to CSAYSPGSGGKSLNEQFF.

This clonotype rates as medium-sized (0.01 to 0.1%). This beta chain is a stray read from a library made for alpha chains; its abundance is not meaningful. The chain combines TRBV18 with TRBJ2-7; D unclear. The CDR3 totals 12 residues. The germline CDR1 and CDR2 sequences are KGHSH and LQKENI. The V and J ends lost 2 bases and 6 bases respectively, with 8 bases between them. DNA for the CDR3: TGTGCCAGCTCACCAAATAGGGCCGAGCAGTACTTC. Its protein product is CASSPNRAEQYF. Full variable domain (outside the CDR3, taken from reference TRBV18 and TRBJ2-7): NAGVMQNPRHLVRRRGQEARLRCSPMKGHSHVYWYRQLPEEGLKFMVYLQKENIIDESGMPKERFSAEFPKEGPSILRIQQVVRGDSAAYFCASSPNRAEQYFGPGTRLTVT.

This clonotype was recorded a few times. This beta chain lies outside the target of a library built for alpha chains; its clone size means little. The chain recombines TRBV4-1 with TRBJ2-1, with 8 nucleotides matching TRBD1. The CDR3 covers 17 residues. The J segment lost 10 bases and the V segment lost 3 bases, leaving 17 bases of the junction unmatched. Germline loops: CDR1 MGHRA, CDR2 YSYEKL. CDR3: CASSHVAGQGPSGEQFF. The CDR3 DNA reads TGCGCCAGCAGCCACGTCGCCGGACAGGGTCCCTCCGGCGAGCAGTTCTTC.

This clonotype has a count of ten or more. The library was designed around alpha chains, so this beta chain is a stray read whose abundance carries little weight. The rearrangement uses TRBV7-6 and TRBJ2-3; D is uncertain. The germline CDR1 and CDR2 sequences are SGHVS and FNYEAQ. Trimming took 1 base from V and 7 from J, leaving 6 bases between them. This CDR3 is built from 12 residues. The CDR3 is CASSLDRNTQYF. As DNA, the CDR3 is TGTGCCAGCAGCTTAGATCGGAATACGCAGTATTTT.

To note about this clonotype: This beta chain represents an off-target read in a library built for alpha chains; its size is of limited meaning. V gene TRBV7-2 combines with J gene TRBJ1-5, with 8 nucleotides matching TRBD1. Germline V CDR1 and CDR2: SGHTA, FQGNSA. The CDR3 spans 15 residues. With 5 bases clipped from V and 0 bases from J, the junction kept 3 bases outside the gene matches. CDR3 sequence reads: CASSIGQGSNQPQHF. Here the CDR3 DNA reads TGTGCCAGCAGCATCGGACAGGGTAGCAATCAGCCCCAGCATTTT. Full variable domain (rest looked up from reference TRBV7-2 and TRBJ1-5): GAGVSQSPSNKVTEKGKDVELRCDPISGHTALYWYRQSLGQGLEFLIYFQGNSAPDKSGLPSDRFSAERTGGSVSTLTIQRTQQEDSAVYLCASSIGQGSNQPQHFGDGTRLSIL.

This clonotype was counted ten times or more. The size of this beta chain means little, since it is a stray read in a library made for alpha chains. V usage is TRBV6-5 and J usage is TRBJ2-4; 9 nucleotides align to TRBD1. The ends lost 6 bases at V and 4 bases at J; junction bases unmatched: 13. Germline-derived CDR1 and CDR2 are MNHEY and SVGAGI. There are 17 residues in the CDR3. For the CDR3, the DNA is TGTGCCAGCAGAGCCCTGTCGGGACAGGGAAGGAAAAACATTCAGTACTTC. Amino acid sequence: CASRALSGQGRKNIQYF.

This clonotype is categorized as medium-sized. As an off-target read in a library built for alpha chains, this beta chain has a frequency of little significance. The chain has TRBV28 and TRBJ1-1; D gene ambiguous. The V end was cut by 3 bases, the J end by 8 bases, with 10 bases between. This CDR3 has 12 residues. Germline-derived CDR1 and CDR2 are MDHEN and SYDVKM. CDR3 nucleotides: TGTGCCAGCAGTTTGTGGTTAACCGAAGCTTTCTTT. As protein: CASSLWLTEAFF.

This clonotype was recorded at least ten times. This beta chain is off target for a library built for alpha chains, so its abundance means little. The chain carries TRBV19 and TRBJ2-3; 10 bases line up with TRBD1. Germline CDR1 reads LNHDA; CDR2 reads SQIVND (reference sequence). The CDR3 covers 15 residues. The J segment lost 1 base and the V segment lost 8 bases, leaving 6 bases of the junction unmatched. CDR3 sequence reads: CASGRDRGGTDTQYF. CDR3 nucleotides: TGTGCCAGTGGCCGGGACAGGGGAGGCACAGATACGCAGTATTTT. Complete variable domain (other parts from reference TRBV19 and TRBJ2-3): DGGITQSPKYLFRKEGQNVTLSCEQNLNHDAMYWYRQDPGQGLRLIYYSQIVNDFQKGDIAEGYSVSREKKESFPLTVTSAQKNPTAFYLCASGRDRGGTDTQYFGPGTRLTVL.

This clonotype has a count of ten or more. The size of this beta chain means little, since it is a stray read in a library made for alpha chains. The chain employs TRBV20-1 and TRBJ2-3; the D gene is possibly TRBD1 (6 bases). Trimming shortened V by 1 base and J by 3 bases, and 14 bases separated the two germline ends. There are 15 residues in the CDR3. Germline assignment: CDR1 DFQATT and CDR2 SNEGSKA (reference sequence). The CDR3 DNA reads TGCAGTGCTAGAGCCCTTGACAGGCCGACAGATACGCAGTATTTT. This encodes CSARALDRPTDTQYF.